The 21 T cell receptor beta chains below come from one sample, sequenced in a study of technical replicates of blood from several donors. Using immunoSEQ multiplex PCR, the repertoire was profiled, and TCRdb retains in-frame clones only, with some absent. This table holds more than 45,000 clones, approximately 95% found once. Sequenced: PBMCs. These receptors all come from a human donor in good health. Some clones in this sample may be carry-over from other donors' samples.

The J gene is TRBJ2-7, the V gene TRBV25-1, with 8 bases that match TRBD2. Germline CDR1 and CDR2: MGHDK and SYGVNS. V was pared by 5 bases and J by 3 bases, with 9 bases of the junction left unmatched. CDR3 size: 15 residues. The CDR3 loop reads CASSQGLAGVYEQYF. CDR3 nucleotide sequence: TGTGCCAGCAGTCAAGGGCTAGCGGGTGTCTACGAGCAGTACTTC.

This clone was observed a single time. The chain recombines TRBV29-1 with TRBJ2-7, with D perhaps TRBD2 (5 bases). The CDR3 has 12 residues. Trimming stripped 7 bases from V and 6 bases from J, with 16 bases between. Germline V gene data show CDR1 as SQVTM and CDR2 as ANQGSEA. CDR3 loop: CSAGVIRGEQYF. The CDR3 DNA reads TGCAGCGCTGGGGTTATCCGGGGCGAGCAGTACTTC.

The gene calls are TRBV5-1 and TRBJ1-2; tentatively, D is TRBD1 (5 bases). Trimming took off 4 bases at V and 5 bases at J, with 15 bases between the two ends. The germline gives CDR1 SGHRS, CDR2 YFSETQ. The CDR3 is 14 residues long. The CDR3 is CASSIDRTSYGYTF. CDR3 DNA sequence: TGCGCCAGCAGCATCGACAGAACCTCATATGGCTACACCTTC.

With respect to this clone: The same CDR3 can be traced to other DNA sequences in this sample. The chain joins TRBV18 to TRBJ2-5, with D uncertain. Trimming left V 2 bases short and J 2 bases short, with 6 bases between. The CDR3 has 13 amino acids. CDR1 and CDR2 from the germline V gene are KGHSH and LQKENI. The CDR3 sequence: CASSPSVQETQYF. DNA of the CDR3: TGTGCCAGCTCACCATCCGTACAAGAGACCCAGTACTTC.

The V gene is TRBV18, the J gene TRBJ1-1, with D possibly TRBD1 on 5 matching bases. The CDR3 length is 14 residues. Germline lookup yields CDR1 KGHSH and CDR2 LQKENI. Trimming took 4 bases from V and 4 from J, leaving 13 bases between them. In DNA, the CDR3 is TGTGCCAGCTCACTGCGGGACCCCAGCACTGAAGCTTTCTTT. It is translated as CASSLRDPSTEAFF.

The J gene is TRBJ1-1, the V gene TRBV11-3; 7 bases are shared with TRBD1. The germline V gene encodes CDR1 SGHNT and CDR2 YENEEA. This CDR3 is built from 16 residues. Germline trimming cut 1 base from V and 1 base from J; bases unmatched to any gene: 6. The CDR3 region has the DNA TGTGCCAGCAGCTTAGGAGACAGGGATGGGAACACTGAAGCTTTCTTT. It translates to CASSLGDRDGNTEAFF.

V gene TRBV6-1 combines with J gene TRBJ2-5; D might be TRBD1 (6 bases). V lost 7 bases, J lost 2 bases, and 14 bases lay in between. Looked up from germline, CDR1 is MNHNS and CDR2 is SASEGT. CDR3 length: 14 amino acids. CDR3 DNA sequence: TGTGCCAGCAATCTCCGGACAGCTCAAGAGACCCAGTACTTC. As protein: CASNLRTAQETQYF.

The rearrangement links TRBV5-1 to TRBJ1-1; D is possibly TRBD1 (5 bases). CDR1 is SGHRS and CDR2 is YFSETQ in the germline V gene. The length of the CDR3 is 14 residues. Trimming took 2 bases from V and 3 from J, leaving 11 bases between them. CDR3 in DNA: TGCGCCAGCAGCTTCGCAGGGCTTGACACTGAAGCTTTCTTT. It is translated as CASSFAGLDTEAFF. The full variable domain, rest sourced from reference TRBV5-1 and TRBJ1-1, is KAGVTQTPRYLIKTRGQQVTLSCSPISGHRSVSWYQQTPGQGLQFLFEYFSETQRNKGNFPGRFSGRQFSNSRSEMNVSTLELGDSALYLCASSFAGLDTEAFFGQGTRLTVV.

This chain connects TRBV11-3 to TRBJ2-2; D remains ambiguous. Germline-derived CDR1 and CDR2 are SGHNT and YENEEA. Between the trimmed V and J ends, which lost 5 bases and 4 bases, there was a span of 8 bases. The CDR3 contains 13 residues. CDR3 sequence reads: CASSPRLTGELFF. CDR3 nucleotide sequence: TGTGCCAGCAGCCCCCGACTCACCGGGGAGCTGTTTTTT.

CDR3 nucleotides: TGTGCCAGCAGTTACACAGGGGGGAGGGAGCTGTTTTTT. Translating gives CASSYTGGRELFF. The chain employs TRBV6-5 and TRBJ2-2; 8 positions agree with TRBD1. Per germline, CDR1 MNHEY and CDR2 SVGAGI. The trim removed 2 bases at V and 9 bases at J, leaving 2 bases unmatched. The CDR3 consists of 13 residues.

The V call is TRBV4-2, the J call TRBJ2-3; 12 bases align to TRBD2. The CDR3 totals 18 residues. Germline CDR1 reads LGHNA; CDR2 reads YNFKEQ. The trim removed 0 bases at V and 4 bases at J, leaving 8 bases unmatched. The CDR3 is CASSQESLTSGGSDTQYF. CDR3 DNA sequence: TGTGCCAGCAGCCAAGAAAGCCTGACTAGCGGGGGTTCAGATACGCAGTATTTT.

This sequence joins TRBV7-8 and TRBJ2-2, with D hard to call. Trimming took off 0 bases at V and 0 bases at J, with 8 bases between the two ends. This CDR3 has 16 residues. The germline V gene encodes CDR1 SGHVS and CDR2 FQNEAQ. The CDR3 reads CASSLARVSNTGELFF. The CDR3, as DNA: TGTGCCAGCAGCTTAGCTCGCGTCTCGAACACCGGGGAGCTGTTTTTT.

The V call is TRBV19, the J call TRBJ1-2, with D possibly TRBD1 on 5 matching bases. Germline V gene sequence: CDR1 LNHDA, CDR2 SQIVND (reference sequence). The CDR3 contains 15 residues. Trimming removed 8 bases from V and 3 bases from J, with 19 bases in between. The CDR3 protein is CASRGGGTVDYGYTF. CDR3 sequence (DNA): TGTGCCAGTCGGGGAGGTGGGACGGTAGACTATGGCTACACCTTC.

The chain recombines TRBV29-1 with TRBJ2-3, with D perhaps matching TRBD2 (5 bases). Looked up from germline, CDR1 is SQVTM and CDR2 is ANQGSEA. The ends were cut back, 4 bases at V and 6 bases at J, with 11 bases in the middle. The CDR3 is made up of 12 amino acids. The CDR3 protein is CSVGAGVDTQYF. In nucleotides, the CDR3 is TGCAGCGTTGGGGCGGGTGTGGATACGCAGTATTTT.

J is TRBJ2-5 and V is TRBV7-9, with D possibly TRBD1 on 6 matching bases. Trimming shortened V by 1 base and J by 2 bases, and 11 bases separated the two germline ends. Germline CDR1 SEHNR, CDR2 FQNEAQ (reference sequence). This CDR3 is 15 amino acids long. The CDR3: CASSLGDRPQETQYF. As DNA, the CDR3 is TGTGCCAGCAGCTTAGGTGACAGGCCACAAGAGACCCAGTACTTC.

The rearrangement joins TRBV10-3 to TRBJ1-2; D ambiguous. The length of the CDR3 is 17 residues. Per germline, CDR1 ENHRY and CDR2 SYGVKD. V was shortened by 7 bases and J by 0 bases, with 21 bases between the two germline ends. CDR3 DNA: TGTGCCATCACCCCGGAGTTCTACACGAGGGCTAACTATGGCTACACCTTC. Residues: CAITPEFYTRANYGYTF.

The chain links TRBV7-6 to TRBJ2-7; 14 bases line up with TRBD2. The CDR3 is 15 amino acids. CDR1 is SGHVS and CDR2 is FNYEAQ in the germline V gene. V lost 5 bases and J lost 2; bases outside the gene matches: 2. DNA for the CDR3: TGTGCCAGCAGCCGACTAGCGGGAGGGCCCTACGAGCAGTACTTC. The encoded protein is CASSRLAGGPYEQYF.

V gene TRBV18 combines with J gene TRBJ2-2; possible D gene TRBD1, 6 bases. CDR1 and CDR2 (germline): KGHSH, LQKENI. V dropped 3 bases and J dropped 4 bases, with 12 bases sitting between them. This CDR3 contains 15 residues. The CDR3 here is CASSPLQGSTGELFF. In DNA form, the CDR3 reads TGTGCCAGCTCACCGTTACAGGGAAGCACCGGGGAGCTGTTTTTT.

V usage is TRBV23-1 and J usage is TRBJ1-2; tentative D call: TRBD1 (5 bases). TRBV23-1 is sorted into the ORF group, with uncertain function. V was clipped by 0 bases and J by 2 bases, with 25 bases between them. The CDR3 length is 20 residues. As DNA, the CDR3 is TGCGCCAGCAGTCAATCCCATTTAGGGGTACTGTTGCTCTCAAACTATGGCTACACCTTC. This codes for CASSQSHLGVLLLSNYGYTF.

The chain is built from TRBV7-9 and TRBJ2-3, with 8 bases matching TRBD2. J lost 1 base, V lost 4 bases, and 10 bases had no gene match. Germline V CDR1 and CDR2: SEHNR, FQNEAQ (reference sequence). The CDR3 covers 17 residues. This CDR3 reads CASSCASGGRCTDTQYF. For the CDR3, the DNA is TGTGCCAGCAGCTGCGCCTCTGGCGGGAGGTGCACAGATACGCAGTATTTT.

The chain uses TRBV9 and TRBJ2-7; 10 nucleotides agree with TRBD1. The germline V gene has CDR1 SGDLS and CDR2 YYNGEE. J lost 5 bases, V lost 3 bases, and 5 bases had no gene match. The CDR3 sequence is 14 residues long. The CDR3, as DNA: TGTGCCAGCAGCGCCGGACAGGGGGTCGACGAGCAGTACTTC. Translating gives CASSAGQGVDEQYF.